This T cell receptor (beta chain) appears in the sequencing data of a study of blood T cell repertoires in COVID-19. Overall study: The United States, Italy and Spain supplied acute and convalescent COVID-19 samples. PBMCs, B-cell-depleted T cells, or T cells provided the cDNA or gDNA that made up the material.

Germline CDR1 reads SQVTM; CDR2 reads ANQGSEA. The CDR3 totals 15 residues. Trimming at V came to 4 bases and at J to 3 bases, leaving 4 bases not matched to a gene. Profiling relied on immunoSEQ multiplex PCR, and the TCRdb table lists in-frame clones only, not all of them. In the table there are 380,000 or so clones, 89% of which are singletons. The gene calls are TRBV29-1 and TRBJ2-3, with 13 bases matching TRBD2. Sequencing was done on a sample of peripheral blood. This receptor was taken from a man aged 40-49 years with acute or convalescent COVID-19. The CDR3 region is CSVGTSGRGTDTQYF. The DNA of the CDR3 is TGCAGCGTTGGTACTAGCGGGAGGGGAACAGATACGCAGTATTTT.